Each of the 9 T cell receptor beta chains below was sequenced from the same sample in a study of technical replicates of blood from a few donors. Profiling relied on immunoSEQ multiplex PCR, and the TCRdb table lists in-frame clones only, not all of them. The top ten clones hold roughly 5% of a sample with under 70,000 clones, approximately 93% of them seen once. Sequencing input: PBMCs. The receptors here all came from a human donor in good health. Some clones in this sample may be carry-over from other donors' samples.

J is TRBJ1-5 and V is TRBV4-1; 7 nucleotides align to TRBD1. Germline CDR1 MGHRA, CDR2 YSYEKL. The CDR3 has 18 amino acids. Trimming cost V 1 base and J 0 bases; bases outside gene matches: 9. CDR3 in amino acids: CASSQGGYGTVSNQPQHF. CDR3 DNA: TGCGCCAGCAGCCAAGGCGGATACGGGACAGTTAGCAATCAGCCCCAGCATTTT.

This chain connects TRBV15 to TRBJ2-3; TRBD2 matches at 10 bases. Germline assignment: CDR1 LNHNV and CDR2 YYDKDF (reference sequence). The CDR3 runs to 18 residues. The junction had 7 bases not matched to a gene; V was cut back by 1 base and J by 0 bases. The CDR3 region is CATSRGPSGGRSTDTQYF. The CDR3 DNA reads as TGTGCCACCAGCAGAGGGCCTAGCGGGGGCCGTAGCACAGATACGCAGTATTTT.

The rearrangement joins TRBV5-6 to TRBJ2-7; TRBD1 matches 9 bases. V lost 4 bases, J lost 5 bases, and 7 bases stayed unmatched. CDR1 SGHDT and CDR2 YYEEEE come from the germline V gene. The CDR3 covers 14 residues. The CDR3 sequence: CASSPRDRVHEQYF. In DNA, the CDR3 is TGTGCCAGCAGCCCTCGGGACAGGGTACACGAGCAGTACTTC.

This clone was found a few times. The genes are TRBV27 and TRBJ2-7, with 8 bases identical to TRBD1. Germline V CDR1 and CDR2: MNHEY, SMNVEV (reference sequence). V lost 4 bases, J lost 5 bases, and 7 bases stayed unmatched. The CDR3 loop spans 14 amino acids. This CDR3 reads CASSSDRVPNEQYF. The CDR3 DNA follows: TGTGCCAGCAGTTCGGACAGGGTTCCCAACGAGCAGTACTTC.

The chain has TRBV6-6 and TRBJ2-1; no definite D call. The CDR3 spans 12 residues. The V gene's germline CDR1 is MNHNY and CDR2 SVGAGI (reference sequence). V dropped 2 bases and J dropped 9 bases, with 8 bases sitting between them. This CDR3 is CASSYPPGEQFF. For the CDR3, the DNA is TGTGCCAGCAGTTACCCCCCGGGTGAGCAGTTCTTC.

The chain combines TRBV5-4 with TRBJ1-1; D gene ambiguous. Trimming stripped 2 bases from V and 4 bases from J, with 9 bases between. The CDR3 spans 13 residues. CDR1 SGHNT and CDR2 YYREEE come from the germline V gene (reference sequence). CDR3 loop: CASSFPQATEAFF. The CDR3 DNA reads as TGTGCCAGCAGCTTTCCCCAGGCCACTGAAGCTTTCTTT.

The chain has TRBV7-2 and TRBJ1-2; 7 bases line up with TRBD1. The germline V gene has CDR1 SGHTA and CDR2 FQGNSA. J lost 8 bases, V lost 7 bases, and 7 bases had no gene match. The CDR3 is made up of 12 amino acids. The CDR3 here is CASNQGEGGYTF. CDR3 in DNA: TGTGCCAGCAACCAGGGGGAAGGAGGCTACACCTTC.

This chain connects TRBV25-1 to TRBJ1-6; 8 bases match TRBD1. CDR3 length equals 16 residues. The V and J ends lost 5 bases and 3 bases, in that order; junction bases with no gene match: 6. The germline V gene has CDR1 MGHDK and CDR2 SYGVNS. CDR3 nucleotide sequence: TGTGCCAGCAGTCCCGACAGGGGCGGCTATAATTCACCCCTCCACTTT. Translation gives CASSPDRGGYNSPLHF.

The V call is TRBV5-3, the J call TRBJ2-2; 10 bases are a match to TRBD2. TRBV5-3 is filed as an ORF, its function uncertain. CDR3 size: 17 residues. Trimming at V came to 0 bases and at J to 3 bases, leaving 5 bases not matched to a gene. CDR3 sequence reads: CARSLASGRVYTGELFF. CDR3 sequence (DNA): TGTGCCAGAAGCTTGGCTAGCGGGAGAGTATACACCGGGGAGCTGTTTTTT.